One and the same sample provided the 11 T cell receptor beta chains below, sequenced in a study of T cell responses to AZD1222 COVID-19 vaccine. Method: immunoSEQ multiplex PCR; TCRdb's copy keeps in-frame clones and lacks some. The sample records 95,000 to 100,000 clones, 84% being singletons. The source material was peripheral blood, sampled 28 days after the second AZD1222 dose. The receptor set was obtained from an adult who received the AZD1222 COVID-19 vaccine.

CDR3 sequence reads: CAWHGLSGTGELFF. The CDR3 DNA is TGTGCCTGGCATGGTCTCTCGGGCACCGGGGAGCTGTTTTTT. The V gene is TRBV30, the J gene TRBJ2-2; D uncertain. V shed 5 bases and J shed 4 bases, with 14 bases lying between them. CDR1 and CDR2 from the germline V gene are GTSNPN and SVGIG (reference sequence). The CDR3 contains 14 residues. The full variable domain, rest sourced from reference TRBV30 and TRBJ2-2, is SQTIHQWPATLVQPVGSPLSLECTVEGTSNPNLYWYRQAAGRGLQLLFYSVGIGQISSEVPQNLSASRPQDRQFILSSKKLLLSDSGFYLCAWHGLSGTGELFFGEGSRLTVL.

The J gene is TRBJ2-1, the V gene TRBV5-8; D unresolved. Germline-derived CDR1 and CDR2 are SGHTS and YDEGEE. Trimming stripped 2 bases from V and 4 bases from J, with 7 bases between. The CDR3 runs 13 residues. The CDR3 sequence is CASSLYSYNEQFF. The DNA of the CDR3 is TGTGCCAGCAGCTTATACTCGTACAATGAGCAGTTCTTC.

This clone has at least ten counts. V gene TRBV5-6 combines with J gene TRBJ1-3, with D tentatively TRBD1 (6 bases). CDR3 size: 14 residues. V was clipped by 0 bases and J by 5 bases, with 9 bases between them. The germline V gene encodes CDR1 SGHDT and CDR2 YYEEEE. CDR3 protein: CASSLVGGRNTIYF. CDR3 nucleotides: TGTGCCAGCAGCTTGGTTGGGGGCCGAAACACCATATATTTT.

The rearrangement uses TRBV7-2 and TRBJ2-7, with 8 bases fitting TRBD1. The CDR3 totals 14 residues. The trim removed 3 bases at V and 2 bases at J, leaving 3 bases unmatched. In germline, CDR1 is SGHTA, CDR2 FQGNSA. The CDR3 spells CASSFDRGPYEQYF. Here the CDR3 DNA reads TGTGCCAGCAGCTTCGACAGGGGACCCTACGAGCAGTACTTC.

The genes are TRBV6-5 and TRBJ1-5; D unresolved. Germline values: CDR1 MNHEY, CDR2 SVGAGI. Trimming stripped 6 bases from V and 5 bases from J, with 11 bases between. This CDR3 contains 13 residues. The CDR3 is CASSSRTDQPQHF. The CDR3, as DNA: TGTGCCAGCAGCAGCAGGACCGATCAGCCCCAGCATTTT.

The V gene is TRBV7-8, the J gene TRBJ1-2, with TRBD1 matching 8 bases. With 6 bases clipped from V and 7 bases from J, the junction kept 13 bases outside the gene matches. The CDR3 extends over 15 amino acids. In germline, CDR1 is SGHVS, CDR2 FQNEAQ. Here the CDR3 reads CASSYSAQGALGYTF. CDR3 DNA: TGTGCCAGCAGTTATTCCGCGCAGGGGGCGCTTGGCTACACCTTC.

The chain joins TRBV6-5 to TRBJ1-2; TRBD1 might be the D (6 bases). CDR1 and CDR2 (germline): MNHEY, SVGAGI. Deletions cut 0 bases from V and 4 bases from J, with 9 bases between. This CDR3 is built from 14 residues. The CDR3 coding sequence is TGTGCCAGCAGTTACTCCAGGACAGTCTATGGCTACACCTTC. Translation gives CASSYSRTVYGYTF.

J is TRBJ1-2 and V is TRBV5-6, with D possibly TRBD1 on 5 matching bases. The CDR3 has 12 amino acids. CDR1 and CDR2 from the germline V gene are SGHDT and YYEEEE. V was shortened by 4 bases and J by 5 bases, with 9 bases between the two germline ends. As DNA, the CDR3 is TGTGCCAGCAGCCAGGGTGGGTATGGCTACACCTTC. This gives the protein CASSQGGYGYTF. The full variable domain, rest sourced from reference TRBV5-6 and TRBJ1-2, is DAGVTQSPTHLIKTRGQQVTLRCSPKSGHDTVSWYQQALGQGPQFIFQYYEEEERQRGNFPDRFSGHQFPNYSSELNVNALLLGDSALYLCASSQGGYGYTFGSGTRLTVV.

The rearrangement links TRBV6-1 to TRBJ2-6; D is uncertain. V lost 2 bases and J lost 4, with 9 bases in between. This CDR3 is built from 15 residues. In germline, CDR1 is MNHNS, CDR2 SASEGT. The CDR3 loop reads CASSETLQGANVLTF. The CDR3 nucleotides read TGTGCCAGCAGTGAAACCCTCCAGGGGGCCAACGTCCTGACTTTC.

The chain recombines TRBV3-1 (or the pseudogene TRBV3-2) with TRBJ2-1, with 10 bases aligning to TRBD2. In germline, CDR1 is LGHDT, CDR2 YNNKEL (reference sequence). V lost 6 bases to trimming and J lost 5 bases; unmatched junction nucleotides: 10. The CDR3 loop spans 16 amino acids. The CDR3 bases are TGTGCCAGCAGTTCCCACAGCGGGGGGGGAAACAATGAGCAGTTCTTC. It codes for CASSSHSGGGNNEQFF.

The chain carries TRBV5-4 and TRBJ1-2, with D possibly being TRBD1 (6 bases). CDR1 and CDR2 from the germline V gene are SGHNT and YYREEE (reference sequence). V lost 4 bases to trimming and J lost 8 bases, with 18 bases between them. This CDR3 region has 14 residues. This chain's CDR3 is CASSRIGTSEGYTF. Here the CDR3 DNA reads TGTGCCAGCAGCCGAATAGGGACATCGGAAGGCTACACCTTC.